The clone carrying this TCR beta chain was observed at least ten times. This sample stems from a study of low-dose radiotherapy and immunotherapy resistance in tumors. Whole-study context: Patients took aspirin (300 mg orally, daily) for four cycles beginning at cycle 1 day 1.

Germline V gene sequence: CDR1 MNHEY, CDR2 SVGEGT. CDR3 length equals 12 residues. The V end lost 2 bases, the J end lost 0 bases, and 2 bases lay between the germline ends. Primers targeting TRAV and TRBV primed first-strand cDNA, covering alpha and beta chains. With a constant-region primer and a V-primer adapter, TCRs were subjected to roughly 18 PCR cycles of amplification. TCRdb re-called the reads through MiXCR, storing one row per CDR3 protein. The repertoire includes tens of thousands of distinct CDR3 sequences, roughly a sixth of them detected once, and approximately 2.8% sits in the top ten. Time point: before trial treatment.

This TCR was recovered from a male donor with prostate cancer. V gene TRBV6-2 or TRBV6-3 combines with J gene TRBJ2-7; no clear D. The starting material was PBMCs, obtained before treatment. The CDR3 DNA sequence: TGTGCCAGCAGTTACGACTCCTACGAGCAGTACTTC. Its translation: CASSYDSYEQYF.